This passage covers 16 T cell receptor beta chains from one sample sequenced in a study of cytomegalovirus exposure and HLA in healthy donors. Researchers ran the PCR with 60 Vbeta and 13 Jbeta primers. Profiled with immunoSEQ multiplex PCR; TCRdb holds only in-frame clones, not every one. In the table there are approximately 190,000 clones, roughly 80% of which are singletons. Sequenced: PBMCs. Source of these receptors: a woman aged 18-29 years in good health and CMV-seronegative.

This chain links TRBV5-1 with TRBJ2-1; 8 bases are shared with TRBD1. The V gene's germline CDR1 is SGHRS and CDR2 YFSETQ. J gave up 4 bases and V 2 bases, and 20 bases lay outside the gene matches. This CDR3 is built from 20 residues. The CDR3: CASSLESSPGGSFVYNEQFF. CDR3 sequence (DNA): TGCGCCAGCAGCTTAGAGAGCTCCCCAGGGGGCTCTTTCGTTTACAATGAGCAGTTCTTC.

This rearrangement joins TRBV7-9 to TRBJ2-4; 7 nucleotides line up with TRBD2. There are 15 residues in the CDR3. Unmatched junction bases numbered 4, after V lost 5 bases and J lost 0 bases. Germline V lookup: CDR1 SEHNR, CDR2 FQNEAQ (reference sequence). CDR3 coding DNA: TGTGCCAGCAGCCTCCGGGGGGAAGCCAAAAACATTCAGTACTTC. Protein sequence: CASSLRGEAKNIQYF.

The chain uses TRBV2 and TRBJ2-5; TRBD1 is a possible D gene (6 bases). The germline V gene has CDR1 SNHLY and CDR2 FYNNEI. Trimming removed 4 bases at V and 2 bases at J, with 14 bases between. CDR3 length: 15 residues. CDR3 residues: CASSGQGSPQETQYF. The CDR3 DNA sequence: TGTGCCAGCAGTGGGCAGGGGTCCCCTCAAGAGACCCAGTACTTC.

The chain employs TRBV5-1 and TRBJ1-4; D not certain. This CDR3 is built from 14 residues. V was shortened by 4 bases and J by 3 bases, with 10 bases between the two germline ends. Germline loops: CDR1 SGHRS, CDR2 YFSETQ. The CDR3 region has the DNA TGCGCCAGCAGCCCCGACGGGTCTAATGAAAAACTGTTTTTT. Protein sequence: CASSPDGSNEKLFF.

The genes are TRBV5-5 and TRBJ2-5; possible D gene TRBD1, 5 bases. The CDR3 is 15 residues long. Per the germline V gene, CDR1 is SGHKS and CDR2 is YYEKEE (reference sequence). V was clipped by 0 bases and J by 5 bases, with 14 bases between them. CDR3 sequence reads: CASSLGQTGPETQYF. CDR3 nucleotides: TGTGCCAGCAGCTTGGGACAAACAGGTCCGGAGACCCAGTACTTC.

V usage is TRBV6-5 and J usage is TRBJ2-1; unclear D gene. CDR3 length: 11 amino acids. V lost 7 bases, J lost 5 bases, and 6 bases lay in between. Germline CDR1 MNHEY, CDR2 SVGAGI. This CDR3 is CASIKNNEQFF. CDR3 DNA: TGTGCCAGCATTAAAAACAATGAGCAGTTCTTC.

Comment on this clone: The same CDR3 can be traced to other DNA sequences in this sample. The chain is built from TRBV5-1 and TRBJ2-3; a weak D match, TRBD2 (6 bases). Germline loops: CDR1 SGHRS, CDR2 YFSETQ. The length of the CDR3 is 13 residues. With 0 bases removed from V and 4 bases from J, the gap between germline ends came to 6 bases. The CDR3 nucleotides read TGCGCCAGCAGCTTGGGGGGGGCAGATACGCAGTATTTT. This sequence encodes CASSLGGADTQYF.

Concerning this clone itself: The same CDR3 is also encoded by other DNA sequences in this sample. This chain uses TRBV14 with TRBJ2-6, with a tentative D call TRBD2 (5 bases). The CDR3 totals 16 residues. Trimming removed 0 bases at V and 2 bases at J, with 8 bases between. Germline assignment: CDR1 SGHDN and CDR2 FVKESK. In nucleotides, the CDR3 is TGTGCCAGCAGCCAAGATCGGGGAACTGGGGCCAACGTCCTGACTTTC. Encoded protein: CASSQDRGTGANVLTF.

This clone was recorded only once. The rearrangement uses TRBV27 and TRBJ1-2; TRBD1 is a possible D gene (6 bases). Germline V gene lookup returns CDR1 MNHEY and CDR2 SMNVEV (reference sequence). The CDR3 sequence is 16 residues long. V was shortened by 8 bases and J by 7 bases, with 26 bases between the two germline ends. CDR3 sequence: CASSPSLGQRICGYTF. The DNA of the CDR3 is TGTGCCAGCTCACCCTCTTTAGGACAGCGGATCTGTGGCTACACCTTC.

The table lists this clone with a count of one. V gene TRBV19 combines with J gene TRBJ2-7; 9 positions match TRBD1. The CDR3 has 14 amino acids. CDR1 is LNHDA, CDR2 SQIVND, per germline (reference sequence). J lost 5 bases, V lost 6 bases, and 8 bases had no gene match. The CDR3 DNA follows: TGTGCCAGTAGGGAAACAGGGGGCGGAAACGAGCAGTACTTC. It translates to CASRETGGGNEQYF. The variable domain in full, completed from reference TRBV19 and TRBJ2-7, reads DGGITQSPKYLFRKEGQNVTLSCEQNLNHDAMYWYRQDPGQGLRLIYYSQIVNDFQKGDIAEGYSVSREKKESFPLTVTSAQKNPTAFYLCASRETGGGNEQYFGPGTRLTVT.

This clone appeared a single time. The gene calls are TRBV6-6 and TRBJ2-2, with 7 positions matching TRBD1. The CDR3 is made up of 15 amino acids. Trimming cost V 6 bases and J 0 bases; bases outside gene matches: 4. CDR1 and CDR2 (germline): MNHNY, SVGAGI (reference sequence). CDR3 amino acids: CASRSGTANTGELFF. CDR3 in DNA: TGTGCCAGCAGATCCGGGACAGCGAACACCGGGGAGCTGTTTTTT.

This clone came up a few times. This CDR3 is CASIEQGRGGYTF. The CDR3 bases are TGTGCCAGCATCGAGCAGGGGCGCGGTGGCTACACCTTC. The chain has TRBV2 and TRBJ1-2; perhaps TRBD1 as D (6 bases). The CDR3 runs to 13 residues. V was trimmed by 7 bases and J by 7 bases, leaving 16 bases between them. The V gene's germline CDR1 is SNHLY and CDR2 FYNNEI.

This CDR3 reads CASSLAAGGWNEQFF. CDR3 coding DNA: TGTGCCAGCAGCTTAGCGGCGGGAGGCTGGAATGAGCAGTTCTTC. This chain connects TRBV7-7 to TRBJ2-1; 8 bases agree with TRBD2. CDR1 is SSHAT, CDR2 FNYEAQ, per germline (reference sequence). The CDR3 loop spans 15 amino acids. The trim removed 0 bases at V and 7 bases at J, leaving 5 bases unmatched.

A single count supports this clone. The rearrangement links TRBV5-6 to TRBJ2-7, with TRBD1 as a possible D gene (5 bases). The germline CDR1 and CDR2 sequences are SGHDT and YYEEEE. The CDR3 is made up of 11 amino acids. V was pared by 4 bases and J by 3 bases, with 5 bases between. The CDR3 DNA reads TGTGCCAGCAGCGACAGCTACGAGCAGTACTTC. Its translation: CASSDSYEQYF.

This clone was picked up one time. V and J are TRBV6-1 and TRBJ2-7, with 9 bases matching TRBD1. Germline V lookup: CDR1 MNHNS, CDR2 SASEGT. V lost 9 bases, J lost 1 base, and 7 bases stayed unmatched. CDR3 length: 14 amino acids. The chain's CDR3 is CASTGTGISYEQYF. The CDR3, as DNA: TGTGCCAGTACCGGGACAGGGATTTCCTACGAGCAGTACTTC.

This chain joins TRBV29-1 and TRBJ2-1; D unresolved. Trimming removed 4 bases from V and 3 bases from J, with 10 bases in between. The CDR3 loop spans 13 amino acids. Per germline, CDR1 SQVTM and CDR2 ANQGSEA. The DNA of the CDR3 is TGCAGCGTTGCCCTCACCGGCTACAATGAGCAGTTCTTC. This translates into CSVALTGYNEQFF.